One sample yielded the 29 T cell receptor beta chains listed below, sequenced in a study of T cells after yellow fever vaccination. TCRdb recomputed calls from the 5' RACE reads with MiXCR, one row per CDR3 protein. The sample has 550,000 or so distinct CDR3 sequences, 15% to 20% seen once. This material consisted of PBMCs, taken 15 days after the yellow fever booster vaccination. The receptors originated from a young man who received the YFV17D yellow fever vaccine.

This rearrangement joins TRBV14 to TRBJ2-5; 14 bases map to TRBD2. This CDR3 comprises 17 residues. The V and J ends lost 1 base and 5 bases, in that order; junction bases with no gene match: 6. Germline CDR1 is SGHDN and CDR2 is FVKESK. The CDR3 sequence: CASSQGPGTSGSETQYF. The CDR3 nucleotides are TGTGCCAGCAGCCAAGGCCCGGGGACTAGCGGGAGTGAGACCCAGTACTTC. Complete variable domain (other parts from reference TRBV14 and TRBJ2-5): EAGVTQFPSHSVIEKGQTVTLRCDPISGHDNLYWYRRVMGKEIKFLLHFVKESKQDESGMPNNRFLAERTGGTYSTLKVQPAELEDSGVYFCASSQGPGTSGSETQYFGPGTRLLVL.

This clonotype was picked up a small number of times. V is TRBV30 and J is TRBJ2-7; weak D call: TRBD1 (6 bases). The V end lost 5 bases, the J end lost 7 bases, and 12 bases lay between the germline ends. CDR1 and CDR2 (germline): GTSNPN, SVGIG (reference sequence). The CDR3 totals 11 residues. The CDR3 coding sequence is TGTGCCTGGGTACAGGGTCGAGAGCAGTACTTC. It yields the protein CAWVQGREQYF.

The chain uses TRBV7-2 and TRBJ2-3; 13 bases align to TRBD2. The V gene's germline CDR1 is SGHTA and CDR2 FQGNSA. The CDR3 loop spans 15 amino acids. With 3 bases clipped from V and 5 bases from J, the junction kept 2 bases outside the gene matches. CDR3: CASSFRTSGRDTQYF. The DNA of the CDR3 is TGTGCCAGCAGCTTCCGGACTAGCGGGAGAGATACGCAGTATTTT.

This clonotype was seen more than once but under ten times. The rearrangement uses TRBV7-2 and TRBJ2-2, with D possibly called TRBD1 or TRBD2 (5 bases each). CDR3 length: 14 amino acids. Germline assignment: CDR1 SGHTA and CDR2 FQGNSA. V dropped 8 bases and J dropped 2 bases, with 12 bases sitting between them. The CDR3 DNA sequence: TGTGCCAGCGAACCGGGGCCCAACACCGGGGAGCTGTTTTTT. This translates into CASEPGPNTGELFF.

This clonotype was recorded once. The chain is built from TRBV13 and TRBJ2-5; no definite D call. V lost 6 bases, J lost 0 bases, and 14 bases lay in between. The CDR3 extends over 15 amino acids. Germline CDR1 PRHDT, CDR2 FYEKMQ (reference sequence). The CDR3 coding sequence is TGTGCCAGCAGTGACCGAATATGGGACCAAGAGACCCAGTACTTC. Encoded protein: CASSDRIWDQETQYF.

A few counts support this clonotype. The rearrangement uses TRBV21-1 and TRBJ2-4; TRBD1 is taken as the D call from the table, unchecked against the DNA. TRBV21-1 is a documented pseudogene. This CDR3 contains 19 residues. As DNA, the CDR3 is TGTGCCAGCAGCAAAGATCTTTCAAGGGGGCTGGACAGCCAAAACATTCAGTACTTC. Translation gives CASSKDLSRGLDSQNIQYF.

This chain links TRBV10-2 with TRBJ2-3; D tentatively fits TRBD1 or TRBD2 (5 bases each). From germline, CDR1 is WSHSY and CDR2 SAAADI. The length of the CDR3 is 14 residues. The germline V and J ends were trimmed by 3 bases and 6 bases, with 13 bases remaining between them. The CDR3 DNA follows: TGCGCCAGCAGTGACCGGGTGTGGGGGGATACGCAGTATTTT. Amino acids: CASSDRVWGDTQYF.

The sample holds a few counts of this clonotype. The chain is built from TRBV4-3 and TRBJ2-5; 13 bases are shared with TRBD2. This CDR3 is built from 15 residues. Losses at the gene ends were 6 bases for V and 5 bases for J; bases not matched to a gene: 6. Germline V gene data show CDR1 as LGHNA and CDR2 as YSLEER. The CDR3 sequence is CASRRTSGSTETQYF. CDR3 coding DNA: TGCGCCAGCAGAAGGACTAGCGGGAGTACGGAGACCCAGTACTTC.

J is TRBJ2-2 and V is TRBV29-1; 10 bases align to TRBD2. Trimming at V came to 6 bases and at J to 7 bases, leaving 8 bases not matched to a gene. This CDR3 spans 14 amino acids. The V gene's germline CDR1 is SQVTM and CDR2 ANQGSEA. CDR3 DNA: TGCAGCGTATGGGCTAGCGGGAGTATCGGGGAGCTGTTTTTT. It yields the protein CSVWASGSIGELFF.

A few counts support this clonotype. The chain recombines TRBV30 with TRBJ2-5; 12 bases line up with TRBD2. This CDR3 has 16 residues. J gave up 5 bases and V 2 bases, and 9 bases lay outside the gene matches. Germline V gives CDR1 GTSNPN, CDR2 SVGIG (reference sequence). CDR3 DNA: TGTGCCTGGAGTCCGGGACTAGCGGGCCTTGGGGAGACCCAGTACTTC. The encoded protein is CAWSPGLAGLGETQYF. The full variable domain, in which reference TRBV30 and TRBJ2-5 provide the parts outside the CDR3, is SQTIHQWPATLVQPVGSPLSLECTVEGTSNPNLYWYRQAAGRGLQLLFYSVGIGQISSEVPQNLSASRPQDRQFILSSKKLLLSDSGFYLCAWSPGLAGLGETQYFGPGTRLLVL.

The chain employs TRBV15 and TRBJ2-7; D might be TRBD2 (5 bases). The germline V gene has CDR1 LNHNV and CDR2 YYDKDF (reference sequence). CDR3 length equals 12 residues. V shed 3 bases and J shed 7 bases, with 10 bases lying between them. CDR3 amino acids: CATSRGPGEQYF. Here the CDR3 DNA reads TGTGCCACCAGCAGGGGCCCGGGAGAGCAGTACTTC. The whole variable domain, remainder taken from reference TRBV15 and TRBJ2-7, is DAMVIQNPRYQVTQFGKPVTLSCSQTLNHNVMYWYQQKSSQAPKLLFHYYDKDFNNEADTPDNFQSRRPNTSFCFLDIRSPGLGDTAMYLCATSRGPGEQYFGPGTRLTVT.

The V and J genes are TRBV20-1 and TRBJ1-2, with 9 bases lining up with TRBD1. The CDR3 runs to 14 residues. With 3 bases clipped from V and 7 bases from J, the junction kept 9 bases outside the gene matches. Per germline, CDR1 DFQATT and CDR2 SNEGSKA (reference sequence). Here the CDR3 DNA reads TGCAGTGCTAGTCCGGGACAGGGTTCCGGTGGCTACACCTTC. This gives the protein CSASPGQGSGGYTF.

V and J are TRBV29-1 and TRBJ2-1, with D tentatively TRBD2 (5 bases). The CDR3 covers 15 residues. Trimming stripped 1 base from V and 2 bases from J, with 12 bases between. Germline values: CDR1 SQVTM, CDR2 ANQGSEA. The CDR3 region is CSVEGLSGTYNEQFF. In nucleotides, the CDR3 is TGCAGCGTTGAAGGCCTGAGCGGTACCTACAATGAGCAGTTCTTC.

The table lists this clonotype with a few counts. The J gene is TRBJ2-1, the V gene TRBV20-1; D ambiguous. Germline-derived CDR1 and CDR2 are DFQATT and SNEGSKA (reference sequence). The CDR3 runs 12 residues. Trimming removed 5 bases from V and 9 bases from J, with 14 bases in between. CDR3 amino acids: CSASALFLEQFF. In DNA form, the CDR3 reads TGCAGTGCTTCCGCATTATTCCTTGAGCAGTTCTTC.

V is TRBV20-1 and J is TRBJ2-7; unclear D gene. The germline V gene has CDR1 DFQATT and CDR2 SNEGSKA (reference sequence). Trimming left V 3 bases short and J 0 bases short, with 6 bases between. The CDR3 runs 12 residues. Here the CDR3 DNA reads TGCAGTGCTAGTGGGGACTCCTACGAGCAGTACTTC. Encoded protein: CSASGDSYEQYF.

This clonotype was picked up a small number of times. CDR3 sequence reads: CASSPARGNEQYF. DNA for the CDR3: TGTGCCAGCAGCCCAGCTCGGGGAAACGAGCAGTACTTC. The chain couples TRBV27 to TRBJ2-7; tentative D call: TRBD2 (5 bases). The CDR3 sequence is 13 residues long. The V end was cut by 6 bases, the J end by 5 bases, with 14 bases between. Germline assignment: CDR1 MNHEY and CDR2 SMNVEV (reference sequence).

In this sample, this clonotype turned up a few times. The CDR3 spells CSVTGQGVNQPQHF. CDR3 DNA sequence: TGCAGCGTTACTGGACAGGGGGTCAATCAGCCCCAGCATTTT. The chain carries TRBV29-1 and TRBJ1-5, with 10 bases that match TRBD1. Germline CDR1 SQVTM, CDR2 ANQGSEA. V lost 5 bases, J lost 3 bases, and 4 bases stayed unmatched. The CDR3 sequence is 14 residues long.

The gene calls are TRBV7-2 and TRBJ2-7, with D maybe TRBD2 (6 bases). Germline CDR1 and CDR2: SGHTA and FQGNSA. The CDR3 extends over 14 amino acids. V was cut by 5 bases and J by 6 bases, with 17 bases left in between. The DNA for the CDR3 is TGTGCCAGCAGCCCCGGGGGAGTTTTAGGCGAGCAGTACTTC. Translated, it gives CASSPGGVLGEQYF.

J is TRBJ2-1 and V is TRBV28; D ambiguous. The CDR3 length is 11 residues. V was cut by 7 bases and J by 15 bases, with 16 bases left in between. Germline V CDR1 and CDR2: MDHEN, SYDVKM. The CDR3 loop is CASTKFATWFF. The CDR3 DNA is TGTGCCAGCACCAAGTTTGCAACTTGGTTCTTC. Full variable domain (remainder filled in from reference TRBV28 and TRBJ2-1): DVKVTQSSRYLVKRTGEKVFLECVQDMDHENMFWYRQDPGLGLRLIYFSYDVKMKEKGDIPEGYSVSREKKERFSLILESASTNQTSMYLCASTKFATWFFGPGTRLTVL.

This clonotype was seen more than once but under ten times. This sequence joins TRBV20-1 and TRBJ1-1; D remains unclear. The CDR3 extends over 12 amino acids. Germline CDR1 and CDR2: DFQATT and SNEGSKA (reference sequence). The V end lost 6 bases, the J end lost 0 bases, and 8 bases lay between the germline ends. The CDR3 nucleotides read TGCAGTGCCCAGCAGATGAACACTGAAGCTTTCTTT. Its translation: CSAQQMNTEAFF.

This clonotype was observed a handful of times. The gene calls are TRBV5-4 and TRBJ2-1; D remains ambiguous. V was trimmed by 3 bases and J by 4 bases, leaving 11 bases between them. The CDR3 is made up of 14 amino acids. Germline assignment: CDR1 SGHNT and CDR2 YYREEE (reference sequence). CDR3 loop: CASSSYDGYNEQFF. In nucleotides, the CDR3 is TGTGCCAGCAGCTCATACGACGGGTACAATGAGCAGTTCTTC.

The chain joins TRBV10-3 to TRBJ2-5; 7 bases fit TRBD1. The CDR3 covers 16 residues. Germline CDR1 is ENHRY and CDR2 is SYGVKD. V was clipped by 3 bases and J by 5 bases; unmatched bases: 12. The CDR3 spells CAISDPGQSGVETQYF. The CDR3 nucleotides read TGTGCCATCAGTGACCCGGGACAGAGTGGCGTGGAGACCCAGTACTTC.

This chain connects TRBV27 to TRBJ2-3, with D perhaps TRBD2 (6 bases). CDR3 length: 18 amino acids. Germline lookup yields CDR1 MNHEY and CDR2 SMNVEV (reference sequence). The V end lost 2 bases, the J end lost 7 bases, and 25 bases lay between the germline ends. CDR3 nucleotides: TGTGCCAGCAGTTTAAAGGGAGGTAGCGGAACTCAACTTTATACGCAGTATTTT. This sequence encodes CASSLKGGSGTQLYTQYF.

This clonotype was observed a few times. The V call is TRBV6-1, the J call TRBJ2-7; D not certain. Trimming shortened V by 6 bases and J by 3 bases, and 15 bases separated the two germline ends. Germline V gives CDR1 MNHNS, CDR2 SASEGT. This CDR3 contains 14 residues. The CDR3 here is CASRAGFGNYEQYF. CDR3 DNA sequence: TGTGCCAGCAGGGCAGGATTCGGAAACTACGAGCAGTACTTC.

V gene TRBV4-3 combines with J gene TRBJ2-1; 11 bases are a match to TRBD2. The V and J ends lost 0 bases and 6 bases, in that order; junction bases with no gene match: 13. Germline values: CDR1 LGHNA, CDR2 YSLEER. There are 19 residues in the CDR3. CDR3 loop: CASSQEIGLGLAVLNEQFF. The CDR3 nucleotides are TGCGCCAGCAGCCAAGAGATAGGTTTGGGACTAGCGGTTCTCAATGAGCAGTTCTTC.

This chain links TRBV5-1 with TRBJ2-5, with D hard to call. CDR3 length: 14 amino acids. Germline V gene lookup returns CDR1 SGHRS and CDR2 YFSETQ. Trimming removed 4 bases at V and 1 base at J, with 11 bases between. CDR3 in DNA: TGCGCCAGCAGCCCGGTGGGTAGCCAAGAGACCCAGTACTTC. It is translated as CASSPVGSQETQYF. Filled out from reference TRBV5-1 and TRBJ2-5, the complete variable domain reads KAGVTQTPRYLIKTRGQQVTLSCSPISGHRSVSWYQQTPGQGLQFLFEYFSETQRNKGNFPGRFSGRQFSNSRSEMNVSTLELGDSALYLCASSPVGSQETQYFGPGTRLLVL.

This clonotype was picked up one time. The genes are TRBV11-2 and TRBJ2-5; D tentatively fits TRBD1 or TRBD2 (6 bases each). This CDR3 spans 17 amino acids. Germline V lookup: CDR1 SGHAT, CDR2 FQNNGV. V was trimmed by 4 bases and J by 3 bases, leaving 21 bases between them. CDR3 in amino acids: CASSSFPVRRGEETQYF. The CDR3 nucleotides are TGTGCCAGCAGCTCATTCCCTGTCCGAAGGGGGGAAGAGACCCAGTACTTC. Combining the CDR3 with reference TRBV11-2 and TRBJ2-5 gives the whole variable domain EAGVAQSPRYKIIEKRQSVAFWCNPISGHATLYWYQQILGQGPKLLIQFQNNGVVDDSQLPKDRFSAERLKGVDSTLKIQPAKLEDSAVYLCASSSFPVRRGEETQYFGPGTRLLVL.

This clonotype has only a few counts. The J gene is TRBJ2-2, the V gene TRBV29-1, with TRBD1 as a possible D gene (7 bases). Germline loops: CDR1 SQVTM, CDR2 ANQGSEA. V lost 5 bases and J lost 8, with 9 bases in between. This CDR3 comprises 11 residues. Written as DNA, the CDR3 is TGCAGCGTTCAGGGGGGTGGGGAGCTGTTTTTT. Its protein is CSVQGGGELFF.

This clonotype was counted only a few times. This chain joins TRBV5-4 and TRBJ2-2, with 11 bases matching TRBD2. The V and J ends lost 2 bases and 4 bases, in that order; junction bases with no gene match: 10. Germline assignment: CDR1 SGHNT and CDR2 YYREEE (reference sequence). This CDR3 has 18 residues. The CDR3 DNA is TGTGCCAGCAGCTTAGGGGATAGCGGGAGGGCCGGCACCGGGGAGCTGTTTTTT. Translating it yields CASSLGDSGRAGTGELFF.